The 15 T cell receptor beta chains reported below all come from one sample, sequenced in a study of cytomegalovirus exposure and HLA in healthy donors. It was with 60 Vbeta and 13 Jbeta primers that the PCR ran. The data were produced by immunoSEQ multiplex PCR, yet TCRdb's version contains in-frame clones alone and is incomplete. Here the sample spans about 150,000 clones, roughly four fifths being singletons. The specimen was PBMCs. These receptors were taken from a male donor in good health and CMV-seronegative.

As DNA, the CDR3 is TGTGCCAGCAGTCAAAGGACAGGGGGCAAGACTGAAGCTTTCTTT. This gives the protein CASSQRTGGKTEAFF. This rearrangement joins TRBV28 to TRBJ1-1; 11 bases line up with TRBD1. V was pared by 5 bases and J by 5 bases, with 7 bases of the junction left unmatched. This CDR3 region has 15 residues. Germline values: CDR1 MDHEN, CDR2 SYDVKM.

This rearrangement joins TRBV7-9 to TRBJ2-2, with TRBD2 identical over 9 bases. The CDR3 is made up of 18 amino acids. From germline, CDR1 is SEHNR and CDR2 FQNEAQ (reference sequence). Trimming took 0 bases from V and 5 from J; bases not matched to a gene: 10. The CDR3 is CASSLALMRGGQTGELFF. CDR3 nucleotides: TGTGCCAGCAGCTTAGCGCTAATGCGGGGGGGCCAGACCGGGGAGCTGTTTTTT.

The CDR3 nucleotides are TGTGCCAGCAGCCCGACTGGGACAGGGTTCATCGGGGAGCTGTTTTTT. It is translated as CASSPTGTGFIGELFF. The genes are TRBV9 and TRBJ2-2; TRBD1 matches at 9 bases. Looked up from germline, CDR1 is SGDLS and CDR2 is YYNGEE. This CDR3 spans 16 amino acids. After removal of 4 bases from V and 7 bases from J, the junction contained 11 bases not matched to a gene. The variable domain in full, completed from reference TRBV9 and TRBJ2-2, reads DSGVTQTPKHLITATGQRVTLRCSPRSGDLSVYWYQQSLDQGLQFLIQYYNGEERAKGNILERFSAQQFPDLHSELNLSSLELGDSALYFCASSPTGTGFIGELFFGEGSRLTVL.

V and J are TRBV9 and TRBJ2-7; unclear D gene. The ends were cut back, 4 bases at V and 0 bases at J, with 11 bases in the middle. This CDR3 comprises 14 residues. Germline V gives CDR1 SGDLS, CDR2 YYNGEE. The CDR3 nucleotides are TGTGCCAGCAGCCCCCCTCCCCCCTCCTACGAGCAGTACTTC. Protein sequence: CASSPPPPSYEQYF.

The V gene is TRBV19, the J gene TRBJ2-1, with 7 bases that match TRBD1. The trim removed 7 bases at V and 0 bases at J, leaving 9 bases unmatched. The germline CDR1 and CDR2 sequences are LNHDA and SQIVND (reference sequence). This CDR3 region has 16 residues. CDR3 region: CASKIHRGASYNEQFF. Written as DNA, the CDR3 is TGTGCCAGTAAAATTCACAGGGGTGCCTCCTACAATGAGCAGTTCTTC. Full variable domain (outside the CDR3, taken from reference TRBV19 and TRBJ2-1): DGGITQSPKYLFRKEGQNVTLSCEQNLNHDAMYWYRQDPGQGLRLIYYSQIVNDFQKGDIAEGYSVSREKKESFPLTVTSAQKNPTAFYLCASKIHRGASYNEQFFGPGTRLTVL.

The chain is built from TRBV4-3 and TRBJ2-3; 9 bases map to TRBD2. CDR3 size: 17 residues. Germline V CDR1 and CDR2: LGHNA, YSLEER. The trim removed 1 base at V and 2 bases at J, leaving 7 bases unmatched. CDR3 DNA: TGCGCCAGCAGCCAAGTCCGACTAGCGGATAACACAGATACGCAGTATTTT. Protein: CASSQVRLADNTDTQYF.

In its sample, this clone was seen once. This chain connects TRBV6-5 to TRBJ2-1; the match to TRBD2 covers 9 bases. The CDR3 runs to 13 residues. Germline V gene lookup returns CDR1 MNHEY and CDR2 SVGAGI. The J segment lost 9 bases and the V segment lost 0 bases, leaving 0 bases of the junction unmatched. The CDR3 protein is CASSYSGLAEQFF. In nucleotides, the CDR3 is TGTGCCAGCAGTTACTCGGGACTAGCTGAGCAGTTCTTC.

This rearrangement joins TRBV7-9 to TRBJ2-1; 7 bases fit TRBD1. The CDR3 sequence is 16 residues long. With 5 bases clipped from V and 2 bases from J, the junction kept 9 bases outside the gene matches. Germline V lookup: CDR1 SEHNR, CDR2 FQNEAQ (reference sequence). The CDR3 loop is CASSPDPGTAYNEQFF. CDR3 bases: TGTGCCAGCAGCCCCGATCCCGGGACAGCCTACAATGAGCAGTTCTTC.

V and J are TRBV29-1 and TRBJ2-3; 12 nucleotides agree with TRBD2. The germline CDR1 and CDR2 sequences are SQVTM and ANQGSEA. The ends lost 3 bases at V and 4 bases at J; junction bases unmatched: 14. The CDR3 runs 18 residues. This chain's CDR3 is CSVEGGQLAGGPPDTQYF. CDR3 in DNA: TGCAGCGTTGAGGGGGGGCAGCTAGCGGGAGGGCCCCCAGATACGCAGTATTTT.

CDR3 region: CASSYSTGVRDTQYF. The CDR3, as DNA: TGTGCCAGCAGTTACTCGACGGGAGTGAGAGATACGCAGTATTTT. The gene calls are TRBV6-5 and TRBJ2-3, with D possibly matching TRBD2 (6 bases). Trimming pared 0 bases from V and 5 bases from J, leaving 12 bases between. There are 15 residues in the CDR3. Germline V gene data show CDR1 as MNHEY and CDR2 as SVGAGI.

This clone was detected once. The rearrangement joins TRBV4-1 to TRBJ1-2; 8 bases match TRBD1. V shed 5 bases and J 7 bases; nucleotides not matched to a gene: 15. Germline lookup yields CDR1 MGHRA and CDR2 YSYEKL. The length of the CDR3 is 16 residues. CDR3 DNA: TGCGCCAGCAGCGCCACCCGAGGACAGGGAATATTTGGCTACACCTTC. It is translated as CASSATRGQGIFGYTF.

The chain combines TRBV7-6 with TRBJ2-7; D possibly corresponds to TRBD1 (6 bases). V was cut by 2 bases and J by 0 bases, with 14 bases left in between. The CDR3 has 16 residues. CDR1 is SGHVS, CDR2 FNYEAQ, per germline. CDR3 sequence reads: CASSLLQGSDSYEQYF. The CDR3 region has the DNA TGTGCCAGCAGCTTATTGCAGGGGAGTGACTCCTACGAGCAGTACTTC. Full variable domain (remainder filled in from reference TRBV7-6 and TRBJ2-7): GAGVSQSPRYKVTKRGQDVALRCDPISGHVSLYWYRQALGQGPEFLTYFNYEAQQDKSGLPNDRFSAERPEGSISTLTIQRTEQRDSAMYRCASSLLQGSDSYEQYFGPGTRLTVT.

This rearrangement joins TRBV4-2 to TRBJ2-7; TRBD1 matches at 8 bases. The CDR3 consists of 17 residues. The junction had 9 bases not matched to a gene; V was cut back by 0 bases and J by 2 bases. CDR1 LGHNA and CDR2 YNFKEQ come from the germline V gene. This CDR3 reads CASSQDSRGTGTYEQYF. The CDR3 DNA reads TGTGCCAGCAGCCAAGATAGCCGGGGGACAGGAACCTACGAGCAGTACTTC.

V is TRBV5-4 and J is TRBJ2-2; D is perhaps TRBD2 (5 bases). The V end lost 4 bases, the J end lost 1 base, and 8 bases lay between the germline ends. Germline CDR1 is SGHNT and CDR2 is YYREEE (reference sequence). The CDR3 length is 14 residues. The CDR3 is CASSLGLNTGELFF. The DNA of the CDR3 is TGTGCCAGCAGCCTCGGACTGAACACCGGGGAGCTGTTTTTT.

The chain recombines TRBV5-1 with TRBJ2-1, with a weak D call TRBD1 (5 bases). Germline V gene lookup returns CDR1 SGHRS and CDR2 YFSETQ. The CDR3 loop spans 12 amino acids. Trimming shortened V by 0 bases and J by 7 bases, and 5 bases separated the two germline ends. The CDR3 protein is CASSLEGNEQFF. Written as DNA, the CDR3 is TGCGCCAGCAGCTTGGAGGGGAATGAGCAGTTCTTC.